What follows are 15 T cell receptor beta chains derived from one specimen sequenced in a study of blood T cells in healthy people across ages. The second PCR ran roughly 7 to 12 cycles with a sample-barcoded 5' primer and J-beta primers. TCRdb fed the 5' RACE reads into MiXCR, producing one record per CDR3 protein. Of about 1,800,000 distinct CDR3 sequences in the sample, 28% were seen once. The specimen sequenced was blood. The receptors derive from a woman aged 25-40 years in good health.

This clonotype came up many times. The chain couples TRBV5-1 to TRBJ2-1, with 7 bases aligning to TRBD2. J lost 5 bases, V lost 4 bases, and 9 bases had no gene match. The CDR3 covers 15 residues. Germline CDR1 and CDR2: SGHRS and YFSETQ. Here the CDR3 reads CASSSTTSSHNEQFF. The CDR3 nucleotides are TGCGCCAGCAGCAGCACGACTAGCTCGCACAATGAGCAGTTCTTC.

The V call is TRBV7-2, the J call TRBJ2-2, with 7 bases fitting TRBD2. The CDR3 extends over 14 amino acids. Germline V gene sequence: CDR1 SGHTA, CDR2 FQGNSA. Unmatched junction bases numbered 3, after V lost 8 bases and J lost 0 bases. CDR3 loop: CASLSGTNTGELFF. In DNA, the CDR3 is TGTGCCAGCCTAAGCGGGACGAACACCGGGGAGCTGTTTTTT.

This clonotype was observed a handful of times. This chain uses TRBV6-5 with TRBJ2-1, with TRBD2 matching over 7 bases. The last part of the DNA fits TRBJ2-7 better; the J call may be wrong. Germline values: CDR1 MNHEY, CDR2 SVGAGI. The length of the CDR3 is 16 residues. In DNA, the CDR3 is TGTGCCAGCAGTTACTCCGGCGGGAGCTCCTACAATGAGCAGTACTTC. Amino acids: CASSYSGGSSYNEQYF.

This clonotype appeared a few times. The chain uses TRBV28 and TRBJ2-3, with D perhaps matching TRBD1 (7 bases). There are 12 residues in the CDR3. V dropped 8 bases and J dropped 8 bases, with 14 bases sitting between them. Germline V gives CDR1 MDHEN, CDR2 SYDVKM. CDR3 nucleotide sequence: TGTGCCAGCCAATTCCAGGGGGGTACGCAGTATTTT. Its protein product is CASQFQGGTQYF.

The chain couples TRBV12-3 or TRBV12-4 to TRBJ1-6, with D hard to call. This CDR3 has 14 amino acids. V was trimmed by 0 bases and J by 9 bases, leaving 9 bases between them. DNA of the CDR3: TGTGCCAGCAGTTTAGCAGGGAATCCTTCACCCCTCCACTTT. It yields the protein CASSLAGNPSPLHF.

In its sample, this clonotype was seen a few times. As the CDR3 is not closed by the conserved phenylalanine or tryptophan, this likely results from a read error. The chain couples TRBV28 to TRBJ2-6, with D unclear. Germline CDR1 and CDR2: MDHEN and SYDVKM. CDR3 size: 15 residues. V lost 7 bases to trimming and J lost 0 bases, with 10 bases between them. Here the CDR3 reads CASIPANSGANVLTV. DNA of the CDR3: TGTGCCAGCATCCCAGCGAACTCTGGGGCCAACGTCCTGACTGTC.

The CDR3 DNA is TGTGCCAGCAGCCCCCGCCGGGAGAGCACTGAAGCTTTCTTT. Translated, it gives CASSPRRESTEAFF. This rearrangement joins TRBV3-1 to TRBJ1-1, with D hard to call. This CDR3 is built from 14 residues. CDR1 is LGHDT, CDR2 YNNKEL, per germline (reference sequence). Trimming removed 4 bases from V and 4 bases from J, with 13 bases in between.

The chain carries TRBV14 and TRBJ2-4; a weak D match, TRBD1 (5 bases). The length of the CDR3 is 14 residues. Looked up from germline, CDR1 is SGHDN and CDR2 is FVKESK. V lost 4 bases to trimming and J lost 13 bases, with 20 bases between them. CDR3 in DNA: TGTGCCAGCAGCCCCTTGGGGCCCCGACGAGAGCAGTACTTC. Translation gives CASSPLGPRREQYF.

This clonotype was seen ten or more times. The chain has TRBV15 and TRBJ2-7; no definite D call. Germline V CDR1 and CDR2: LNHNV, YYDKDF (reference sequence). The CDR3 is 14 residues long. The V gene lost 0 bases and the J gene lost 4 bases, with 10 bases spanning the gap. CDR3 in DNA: TGTGCCACCAGCAGAGAAGTATCTAGGTACGAGCAGTACTTC. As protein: CATSREVSRYEQYF.

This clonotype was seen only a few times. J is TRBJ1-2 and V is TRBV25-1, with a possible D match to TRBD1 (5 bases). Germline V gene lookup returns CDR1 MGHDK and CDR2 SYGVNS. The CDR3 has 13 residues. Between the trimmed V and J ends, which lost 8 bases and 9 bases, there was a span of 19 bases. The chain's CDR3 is CASFASGDSSYTF. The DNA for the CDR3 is TGTGCCAGCTTCGCATCCGGGGACTCTAGCTACACCTTC.

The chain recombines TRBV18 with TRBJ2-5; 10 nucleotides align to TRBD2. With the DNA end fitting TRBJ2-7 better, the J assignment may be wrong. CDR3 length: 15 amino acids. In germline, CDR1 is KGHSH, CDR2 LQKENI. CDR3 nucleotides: TGTGCCAGCTCACCACTTCTAGCGGGGGTTGGCGAGCAGTACTTC. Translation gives CASSPLLAGVGEQYF.

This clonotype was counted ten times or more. The CDR3 is CASSYHGEQYF. CDR3 nucleotides: TGTGCCAGCAGTTACCATGGCGAGCAGTACTTC. The chain recombines TRBV6-5 with TRBJ2-7, with D unclear. Trimming left V 2 bases short and J 6 bases short, with 5 bases between. There are 11 residues in the CDR3. Per the germline V gene, CDR1 is MNHEY and CDR2 is SVGAGI.

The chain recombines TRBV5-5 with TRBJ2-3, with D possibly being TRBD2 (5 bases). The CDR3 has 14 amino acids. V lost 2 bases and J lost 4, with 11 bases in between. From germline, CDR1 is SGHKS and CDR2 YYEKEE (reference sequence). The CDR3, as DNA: TGTGCCAGCAGCTTCCGGACTGTCTCAGATACGCAGTATTTT. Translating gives CASSFRTVSDTQYF.

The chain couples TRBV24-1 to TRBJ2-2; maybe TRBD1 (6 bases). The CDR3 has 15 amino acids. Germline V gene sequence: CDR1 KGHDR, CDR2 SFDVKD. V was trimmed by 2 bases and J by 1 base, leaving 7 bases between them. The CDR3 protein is CATSDSDRNTGELFF. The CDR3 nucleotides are TGTGCCACCAGTGATTCGGACAGGAACACCGGGGAGCTGTTTTTT.

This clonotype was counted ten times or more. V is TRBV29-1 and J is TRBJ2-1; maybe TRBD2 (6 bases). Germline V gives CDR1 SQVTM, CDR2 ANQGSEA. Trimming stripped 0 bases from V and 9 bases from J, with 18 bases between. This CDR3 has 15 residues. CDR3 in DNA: TGCAGCGTTGAAGATAGGGAGGCAGGGCTCACTGAGCAGTTCTTC. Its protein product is CSVEDREAGLTEQFF.